Listed below are T cell receptor beta chains from one sample, sequenced in a study of T cells in Graves' hyperthyroidism and ophthalmopathy. TCRdb passed the multiplex PCR reads through MiXCR, listing each CDR3 protein once. The sample carries about 400,000 distinct CDR3 sequences, approximately 14% recorded once. Sample: blood. The receptors here all came from a woman between 18 and 29 years old with Graves' hyperthyroidism. CDR3s include the opening cysteine and the closing phenylalanine or tryptophan. D genes are given only for firm matches. Clone size is stated in some rows and not others, as once, few, many or a class when expanded.

v_call	clone_size	j_call	d_call	cdr3_nt	cdr3_aa
TRBV30	many	TRBJ1-3	.	TGTGCCTGGAGCCGGCTGTTATCTGGAAACACCATATATTTT	CAWSRLLSGNTIYF
TRBV5-1	.	TRBJ2-5	TRBD2	TGCGCCAGCAGGATCTTAGCGGGGAGCCAGGAGACCCAGTACTTC	CASRILAGSQETQYF
TRBV3-1	few	TRBJ2-4	.	TGTGCCAGCAGCCAAGATCCACCGATTGCGGGAACCGCCAAAAACATTCAGTACTTC	CASSQDPPIAGTAKNIQYF
TRBV5-4	many	TRBJ2-7	TRBD2	TGTGCCAGCAGTCGTAGCGGGAGGGCCTCCTACGAGCAGTACTTC	CASSRSGRASYEQYF
TRBV15	many	TRBJ2-7	.	TGTGCCACCAGCATGGTTCGGGCAGCGGCAACGTTCGACGAGCAGTACTTC	CATSMVRAAATFDEQYF
TRBV5-1	many	TRBJ1-1	.	TGCGCCAGCAGACCTAGGCGGGGGGGGGATACTGAAGCTTTCTTT	CASRPRRGGDTEAFF
TRBV5-8	many	TRBJ1-4	.	TGTGCCAGCAGCTTTTTGGGCACCACTAATGAAAAACTGTTTTTT	CASSFLGTTNEKLFF
TRBV11-3	.	TRBJ1-1	.	TGTGCCAGCAGCTTAGCGGGACACAGGAACACTGAAGCTTTCTTT	CASSLAGHRNTEAFF
TRBV5-1	many	TRBJ1-1	.	TGCGCCAGCAGCTCTCTGTGTGGGGTACGGAACACTGAAGCTTTCTTT	CASSSLCGVRNTEAFF
TRBV5-4	.	TRBJ2-2	.	TGTGCCAGCAGCTTCAGTAGCCCCGGGGAGCTGTTTTTT	CASSFSSPGELFF
TRBV28	many	TRBJ2-6	.	TGTGCCAGCAGTTTATCTCCAGGGTGGGGGTCTGGGGCCAACGTCCTGACTTTC	CASSLSPGWGSGANVLTF
TRBV2	many	TRBJ1-2	TRBD1	TGTGCCAGCAGTGGGACAGGGGCTACGAGAGGCTACACCTTC	CASSGTGATRGYTF
TRBV15	few	TRBJ2-3	.	TGTGCCACCAGCAGACAGGGGAAGACAGATACGCAGTATTTT	CATSRQGKTDTQYF
TRBV20-1	many	TRBJ2-1	.	TGCAGTGCCCCGAGCAGGGCGAGCTCCTACAATGAGCAGTTCTTC	CSAPSRASSYNEQFF
TRBV2	few	TRBJ1-4	.	TGTGCCGGCAGCGCGCCTCTGGGACGGGAACGGAGGGAAAAACTGTTTTTT	CAGSAPLGRERREKLFF
TRBV6-1	.	TRBJ2-3	.	TGTGCCAGCAGCCGGTCGGGGGAGGGCACAGATACGCAGTATTTT	CASSRSGEGTDTQYF
TRBV20-1	many	TRBJ2-5	TRBD2	TGCAGTGCTAGCGACCTCGGACTAGCGGGAGGAGGCGGGGCGGAGACCCAGTACTTC	CSASDLGLAGGGGAETQYF
TRBV28	few	TRBJ1-5	.	TGTGCCAGCAGTTTGAATCGGCCCCAGCATTTT	CASSLNRPQHF
TRBV11-2	many	TRBJ2-3	TRBD2	TGTGCCAGCAGCCCAGGAGCGGGGGCACACACAGATACGCAGTATTTT	CASSPGAGAHTDTQYF
TRBV29-1	many	TRBJ1-2	.	TGCAGCGTTGAAGATCGGGCAGTGGGCATAACCAACTATGGCTACACCTTC	CSVEDRAVGITNYGYTF
TRBV10-3	many	TRBJ2-7	TRBD1	TGTGCCATCAGTGCAGACAGGGGCCCCTACGAGCAGTACTTC	CAISADRGPYEQYF
TRBV30	many	TRBJ1-1	.	TGTGCCTGGAGGATGGATTTGAACACTGAAGCTTTCTTT	CAWRMDLNTEAFF
TRBV6-1	many	TRBJ1-4	.	TGTGCCAGCAGTGAACACACAGGGTATGCAAATGAAAAACTGTTTTTT	CASSEHTGYANEKLFF
TRBV29-1	.	TRBJ2-1	.	TGCAGCGTTACCGACCGGCACAATGAGCAGTTCTTC	CSVTDRHNEQFF
TRBV13	many	TRBJ1-1	.	TGTGCCAGCAGCTTGGTACAGACCACTGAAGCTTTCTTT	CASSLVQTTEAFF
TRBV19	many	TRBJ2-1	.	TGTGCCAGTAGTATATCTGGGGGCGACTACAATGAGCAGTTCTTC	CASSISGGDYNEQFF
TRBV4-1	few	TRBJ1-5	.	TGCGCCAGCAGCCAAGATTGGGCCGGGTTCGGCAATCAGCCCCAGCATTTT	CASSQDWAGFGNQPQHF
TRBV7-6	many	TRBJ1-5	.	TGTGCCAGCAGCTTAGCGCAATTCGGGGGCAATCAGCCCCAGCATTTT	CASSLAQFGGNQPQHF
TRBV6-5	many	TRBJ1-4	TRBD1	TGTGCCAGCAGTTACGGACAGGACGGGGCTCTACTGTTTTTT	CASSYGQDGALLFF
TRBV11-1	many	TRBJ1-1	.	TGTGCCAGCAGCAAATCAGAGAACACTGAAGCTTTCTTT	CASSKSENTEAFF
TRBV14	many	TRBJ2-1	TRBD2	TGTGCCAGCAGCCTCGGGACTAGCGGGATTGGTTCCTACAATGAGCAGTTCTTC	CASSLGTSGIGSYNEQFF
TRBV3-1	.	TRBJ1-5	.	TGTGCCAGCAGCGACGGGGTCAGAGATCAGCCCCAGCATTTT	CASSDGVRDQPQHF
TRBV3-1	many	TRBJ2-7	.	TGTGCCAGCAGCCAAGCAAGGGGCGAGAGGTACTTC	CASSQARGERYF
TRBV30	many	TRBJ2-4	TRBD1	TGTGCCTGGAGTGCCCCCGGGACAGGGCCCAACATTCAGTACTTC	CAWSAPGTGPNIQYF
TRBV7-9	.	TRBJ2-3	.	TGTGCCAGCAGCGAACGGGACTGCTCTAGCACAGATACGCAGTATTTT	CASSERDCSSTDTQYF
TRBV9	few	TRBJ2-3	.	TGTGCCAGCAGCGTAGGGGTGCTTTGGACAGATACGCAGTATTTT	CASSVGVLWTDTQYF
TRBV11-2	.	TRBJ2-3	.	TGTGCCAGCAGCTCCCAAGGGGGGGGCCCGGATACGCAGTATTTT	CASSSQGGGPDTQYF
TRBV7-8	many	TRBJ2-7	TRBD2	TGTGCCAGCAGCTCAAAAAGCGGGAGAGCAAACGAGCAGTACTTC	CASSSKSGRANEQYF
TRBV28	many	TRBJ1-5	.	TGTGCCAGCATTTGCGGAGTCGGCAATCAGCCCCAGCATTTT	CASICGVGNQPQHF
TRBV29-1	many	TRBJ2-7	TRBD1	TGCAGCGTTGAATACGGACAGGGGCACTACGAGCAGTACTTC	CSVEYGQGHYEQYF